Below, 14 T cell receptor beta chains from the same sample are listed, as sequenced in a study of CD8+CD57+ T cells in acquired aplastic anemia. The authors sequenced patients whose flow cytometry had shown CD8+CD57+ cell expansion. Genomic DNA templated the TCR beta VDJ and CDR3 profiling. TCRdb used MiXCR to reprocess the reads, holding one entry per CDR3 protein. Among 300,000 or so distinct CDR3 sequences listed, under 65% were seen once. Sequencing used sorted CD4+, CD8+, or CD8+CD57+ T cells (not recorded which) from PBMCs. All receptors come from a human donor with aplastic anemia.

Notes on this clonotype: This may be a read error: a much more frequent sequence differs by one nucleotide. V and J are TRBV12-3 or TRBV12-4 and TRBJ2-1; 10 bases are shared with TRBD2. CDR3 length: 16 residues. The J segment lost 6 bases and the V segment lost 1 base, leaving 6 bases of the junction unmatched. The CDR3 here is CASSLVSGGAANEQFF. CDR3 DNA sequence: TGTGCCAGCAGTTTAGTCAGCGGGGGGGCCGCCAATGAGCAGTTCTTC.

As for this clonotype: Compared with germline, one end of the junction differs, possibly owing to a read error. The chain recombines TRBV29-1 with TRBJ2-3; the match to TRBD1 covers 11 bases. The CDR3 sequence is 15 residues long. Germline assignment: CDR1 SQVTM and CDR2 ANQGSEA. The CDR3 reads CSAEAGDRGTDAQYF. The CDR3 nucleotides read TGCAGCGCTGAAGCGGGGGACAGGGGGACAGATGCGCAGTATTTT.

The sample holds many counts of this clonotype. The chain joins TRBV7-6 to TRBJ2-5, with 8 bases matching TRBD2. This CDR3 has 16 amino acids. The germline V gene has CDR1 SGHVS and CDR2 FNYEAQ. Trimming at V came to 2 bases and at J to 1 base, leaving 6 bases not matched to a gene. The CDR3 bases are TGTGCCAGCAGCTTACTGGGCGGGGGGCTCCAAGAGACCCAGTACTTC. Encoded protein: CASSLLGGGLQETQYF.

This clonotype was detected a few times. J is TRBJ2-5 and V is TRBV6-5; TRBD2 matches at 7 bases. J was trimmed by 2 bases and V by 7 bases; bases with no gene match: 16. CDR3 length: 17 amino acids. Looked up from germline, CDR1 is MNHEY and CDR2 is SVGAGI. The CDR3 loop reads CASKVLGGTILQETQYF. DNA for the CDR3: TGTGCCAGCAAAGTGCTGGGGGGGACCATTCTTCAAGAGACCCAGTACTTC.

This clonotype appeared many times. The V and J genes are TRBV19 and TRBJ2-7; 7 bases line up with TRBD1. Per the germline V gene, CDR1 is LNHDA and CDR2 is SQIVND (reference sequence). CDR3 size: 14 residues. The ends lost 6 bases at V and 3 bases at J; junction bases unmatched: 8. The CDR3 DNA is TGTGCCAGTAGCAAAGAACAGGGGATCTACGAGCAGTACTTC. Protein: CASSKEQGIYEQYF.

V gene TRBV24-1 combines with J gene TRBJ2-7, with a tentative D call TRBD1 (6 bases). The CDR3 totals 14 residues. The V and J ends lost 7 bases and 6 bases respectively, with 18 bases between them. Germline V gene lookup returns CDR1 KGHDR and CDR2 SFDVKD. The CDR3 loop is CATSTTGAPLEQYF. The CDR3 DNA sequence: TGTGCCACCAGCACGACAGGAGCTCCCCTCGAGCAGTACTTC.

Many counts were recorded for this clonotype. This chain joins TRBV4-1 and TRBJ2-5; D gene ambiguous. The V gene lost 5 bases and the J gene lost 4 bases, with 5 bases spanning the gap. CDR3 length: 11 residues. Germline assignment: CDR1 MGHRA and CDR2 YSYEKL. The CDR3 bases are TGCGCCAGCAGCGGGTTAGAGACCCAGTACTTC. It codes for CASSGLETQYF.

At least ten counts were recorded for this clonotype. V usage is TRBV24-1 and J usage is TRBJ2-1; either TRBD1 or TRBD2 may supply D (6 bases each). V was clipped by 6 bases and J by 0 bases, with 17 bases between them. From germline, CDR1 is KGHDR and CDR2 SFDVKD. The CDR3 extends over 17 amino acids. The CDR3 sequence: CATSTSRGQSSYNEQFF. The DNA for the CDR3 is TGTGCCACCAGTACTAGCAGGGGACAAAGCTCCTACAATGAGCAGTTCTTC.

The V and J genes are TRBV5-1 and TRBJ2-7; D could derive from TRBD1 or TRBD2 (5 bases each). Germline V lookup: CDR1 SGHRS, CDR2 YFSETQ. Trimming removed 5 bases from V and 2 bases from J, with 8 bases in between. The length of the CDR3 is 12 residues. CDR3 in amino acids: CASRRGAYEQYF. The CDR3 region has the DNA TGCGCCAGCAGGAGGGGAGCCTACGAGCAGTACTTC.

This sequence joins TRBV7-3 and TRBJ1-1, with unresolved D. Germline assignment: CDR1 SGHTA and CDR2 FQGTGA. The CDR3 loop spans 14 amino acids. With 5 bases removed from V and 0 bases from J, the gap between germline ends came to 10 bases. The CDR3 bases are TGTGCCAGCAGCCTGGGATACTTGAACACTGAAGCTTTCTTT. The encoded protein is CASSLGYLNTEAFF.

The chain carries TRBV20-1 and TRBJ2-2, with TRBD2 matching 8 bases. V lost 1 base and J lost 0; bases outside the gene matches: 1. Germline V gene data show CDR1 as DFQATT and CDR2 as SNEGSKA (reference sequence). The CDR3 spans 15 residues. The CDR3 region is CSARAGLANTGELFF. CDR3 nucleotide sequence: TGCAGTGCTAGAGCGGGACTAGCGAACACCGGGGAGCTGTTTTTT.

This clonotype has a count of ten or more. CDR3 DNA: TGCGCCAGCAGCTTGGGAACAGGGGCTGGGGGTGAAAAACTGTTTTTT. The encoded protein is CASSLGTGAGGEKLFF. The chain employs TRBV5-1 and TRBJ1-4; 7 bases are a match to TRBD1. Germline loops: CDR1 SGHRS, CDR2 YFSETQ. There are 16 residues in the CDR3. V dropped 0 bases and J dropped 7; count of bases not matched to a gene: 9.

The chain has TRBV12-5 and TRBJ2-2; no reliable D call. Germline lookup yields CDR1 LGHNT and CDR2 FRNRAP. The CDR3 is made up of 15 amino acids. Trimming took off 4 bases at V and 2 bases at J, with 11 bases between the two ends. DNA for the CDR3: TGTGCTAGTGGTTCCCAAAGAGATAACACCGGGGAGCTGTTTTTT. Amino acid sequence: CASGSQRDNTGELFF. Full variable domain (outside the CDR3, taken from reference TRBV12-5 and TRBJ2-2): DARVTQTPRHKVTEMGQEVTMRCQPILGHNTVFWYRQTMMQGLELLAYFRNRAPLDDSGMPKDRFSAEMPDATLATLKIQPSEPRDSAVYFCASGSQRDNTGELFFGEGSRLTVL.

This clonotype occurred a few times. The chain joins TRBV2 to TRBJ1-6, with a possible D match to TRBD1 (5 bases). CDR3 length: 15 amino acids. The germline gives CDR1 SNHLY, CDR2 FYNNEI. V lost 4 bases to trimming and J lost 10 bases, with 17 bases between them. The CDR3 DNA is TGTGCCAGCAGTGGACGGGCAGGGCTAGCCTCACCCCTCCACTTT. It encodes CASSGRAGLASPLHF.